These 12 T cell receptor beta chains came from one sample sequenced in a study of control samples from healthy donors and cancer patients. The repertoire was sequenced with immunoSEQ multiplex PCR; TCRdb's copy has only in-frame clones and lacks some. This sample has about 160,000 clones; over 85% occur once, and the top ten carry around 9.3%. The specimen sequenced was blood. The receptors here all came from a woman aged 40 to 49 in good health.

This chain connects TRBV16 to TRBJ1-2; D is possibly TRBD1 (5 bases). The CDR3 contains 17 residues. V dropped 0 bases and J dropped 0 bases, with 14 bases sitting between them. Germline V lookup: CDR1 KGHSY, CDR2 FQNENV. This chain's CDR3 is CASSQSPGIKANYGYTF. CDR3 nucleotide sequence: TGTGCCAGCAGCCAATCCCCAGGGATAAAAGCTAACTATGGCTACACCTTC.

This chain joins TRBV7-9 and TRBJ2-1; 14 bases fit TRBD2. With V trimmed by 4 bases and J by 10 bases, 9 bases remained unmatched. This CDR3 contains 16 residues. Germline CDR1 SEHNR, CDR2 FQNEAQ (reference sequence). CDR3 nucleotide sequence: TGTGCCAGCAGCTCGGGACTAGCGGGGGCCTATCGAGAGCAGTTCTTC. Its protein product is CASSSGLAGAYREQFF.

The chain links TRBV2 to TRBJ2-3, with 8 bases matching TRBD2. The CDR3 loop spans 15 amino acids. Looked up from germline, CDR1 is SNHLY and CDR2 is FYNNEI. V trimming: 9 bases; J trimming: 0 bases; junction bases outside the gene matches: 8. The CDR3 is CARKPPGGSTDTQYF. The CDR3 DNA follows: TGTGCCAGAAAACCTCCGGGGGGGAGCACAGATACGCAGTATTTT.

The J gene is TRBJ1-1, the V gene TRBV7-2; maybe TRBD1 (5 bases). CDR3 size: 15 residues. Between the trimmed V and J ends, which lost 5 bases and 4 bases, there was a span of 17 bases. In germline, CDR1 is SGHTA, CDR2 FQGNSA. CDR3 nucleotide sequence: TGTGCCAGCAGCCCCGGGTCCGGGGCGGCCACTGAAGCTTTCTTT. Its translation: CASSPGSGAATEAFF.

The J gene is TRBJ2-3, the V gene TRBV19, with D perhaps matching TRBD2 (5 bases). Germline V gives CDR1 LNHDA, CDR2 SQIVND (reference sequence). V lost 7 bases to trimming and J lost 2 bases, with 10 bases between them. The CDR3 has 13 residues. DNA for the CDR3: TGTGCCAGTAACCCAGGACTCACAGATACGCAGTATTTT. As protein: CASNPGLTDTQYF.

The chain is built from TRBV7-2 and TRBJ1-1; D is uncertain. Germline values: CDR1 SGHTA, CDR2 FQGNSA. Trimming stripped 8 bases from V and 0 bases from J, with 7 bases between. This CDR3 comprises 12 residues. The CDR3 DNA follows: TGTGCCAGCGGGCTATTGAACACTGAAGCTTTCTTT. Its protein product is CASGLLNTEAFF.

This chain links TRBV7-3 with TRBJ1-2; tentative D call: TRBD1 (5 bases). The V gene lost 1 base and the J gene lost 10 bases, with 16 bases spanning the gap. This CDR3 has 14 residues. Germline CDR1 SGHTA, CDR2 FQGTGA. The DNA of the CDR3 is TGTGCCAGCAGCTTAAGTGGGACCTCCAGGGACTACACCTTC. Its translation is CASSLSGTSRDYTF.

This chain uses TRBV27 with TRBJ2-1; 9 bases agree with TRBD1. J gave up 3 bases and V 5 bases, and 11 bases lay outside the gene matches. CDR1 is MNHEY, CDR2 SMNVEV, per germline (reference sequence). This CDR3 contains 17 residues. CDR3 protein: CASSPNRGHTGYNEQFF. CDR3 bases: TGTGCCAGCAGTCCCAACAGGGGGCACACGGGCTACAATGAGCAGTTCTTC.

CDR3 in amino acids: CASSQDPRGGYGYTF. As DNA, the CDR3 is TGCGCCAGCAGCCAAGACCCCAGGGGCGGCTATGGCTACACCTTC. The chain links TRBV4-3 to TRBJ1-2; a weak D match, TRBD1 (6 bases). The V end lost 0 bases, the J end lost 4 bases, and 12 bases lay between the germline ends. Germline CDR1 LGHNA, CDR2 YSLEER. This CDR3 region has 15 residues.

This chain links TRBV7-9 with TRBJ1-4, with D perhaps matching TRBD1 (5 bases). V was shortened by 5 bases and J by 5 bases, with 15 bases between the two germline ends. Per germline, CDR1 SEHNR and CDR2 FQNEAQ (reference sequence). CDR3 size: 15 residues. The chain's CDR3 is CASSQGEGLNEKLFF. CDR3 DNA: TGTGCCAGCAGCCAGGGAGAGGGCCTCAATGAAAAACTGTTTTTT.

Here the CDR3 reads CASSPLLQETQYF. The CDR3 DNA follows: TGTGCCAGCTCACCACTCCTTCAAGAGACCCAGTACTTC. The chain combines TRBV18 with TRBJ2-5; D is uncertain. Germline CDR1 KGHSH, CDR2 LQKENI. The CDR3 has 13 residues. The V gene lost 1 base and the J gene lost 2 bases, with 5 bases spanning the gap. Variable domain in full (rest from reference TRBV18 and TRBJ2-5): NAGVMQNPRHLVRRRGQEARLRCSPMKGHSHVYWYRQLPEEGLKFMVYLQKENIIDESGMPKERFSAEFPKEGPSILRIQQVVRGDSAAYFCASSPLLQETQYFGPGTRLLVL.

This chain joins TRBV5-6 and TRBJ1-2; no clear D. CDR3 size: 11 residues. CDR1 SGHDT and CDR2 YYEEEE come from the germline V gene. Trimming cost V 2 bases and J 6 bases, with 5 bases left between them. The CDR3 region is CASSLQHGYTF. CDR3 nucleotides: TGTGCCAGCAGCTTACAGCATGGCTACACCTTC.